The 19 T cell receptor beta chains given below trace back to one sample, sequenced in a study of blood T cell repertoires in COVID-19. Assay used: immunoSEQ multiplex PCR; TCRdb lists only in-frame clones, some missing. The sample holds around 390,000 clones, approximately 90% seen once. Specimen: PBMCs or T cells enriched from blood (not recorded which). All receptors derive from a woman aged 45-65 years who had recovered from COVID-19.

The rearrangement uses TRBV18 and TRBJ2-3; weak D call: TRBD2 (7 bases). The V and J ends lost 1 base and 0 bases respectively, with 8 bases between them. Germline CDR1 reads KGHSH; CDR2 reads LQKENI. The CDR3 runs to 15 residues. CDR3: CASSPQGGSTDTQYF. The CDR3 coding sequence is TGTGCCAGCTCACCACAGGGGGGGAGCACAGATACGCAGTATTTT.

This sequence joins TRBV7-3 and TRBJ2-2; D may be TRBD1 (5 bases). The germline V gene has CDR1 SGHTA and CDR2 FQGTGA. The CDR3 totals 17 residues. V was trimmed by 0 bases and J by 5 bases, leaving 16 bases between them. CDR3 protein: CASSLTSSQGRTGELFF. DNA for the CDR3: TGTGCCAGCAGCTTAACGTCTTCGCAGGGCCGAACCGGGGAGCTGTTTTTT.

This clone was detected a few times. This rearrangement joins TRBV6-1 to TRBJ1-6; perhaps TRBD1 as D (6 bases). Germline CDR1 MNHNS, CDR2 SASEGT. Trimming left V 3 bases short and J 3 bases short, with 15 bases between. This CDR3 spans 17 amino acids. CDR3 DNA sequence: TGTGCCAGCAGTGACGAGGACAGCAGTTTCTATAATTCACCCCTCCACTTT. It is translated as CASSDEDSSFYNSPLHF.

V usage is TRBV27 and J usage is TRBJ2-1, with TRBD2 matching over 7 bases. The CDR3 covers 15 residues. The trim removed 10 bases at V and 7 bases at J, leaving 16 bases unmatched. Germline CDR1 reads MNHEY; CDR2 reads SMNVEV (reference sequence). The DNA for the CDR3 is TGTGCCACCGGAAGGATGGGGGGGGTTGGGAATGAGCAGTTCTTC. Translated, it gives CATGRMGGVGNEQFF.

The chain links TRBV5-1 to TRBJ1-3, with TRBD1 matching over 7 bases. Germline V gives CDR1 SGHRS, CDR2 YFSETQ. Trimming removed 2 bases from V and 0 bases from J; junction bases left unmatched: 5. This CDR3 has 16 amino acids. Here the CDR3 reads CASSLRQGGSGNTIYF. CDR3 DNA sequence: TGCGCCAGCAGCTTAAGACAGGGTGGCTCTGGAAACACCATATATTTT.

V is TRBV5-1 and J is TRBJ1-1, with D possibly matching TRBD1 (5 bases). Germline CDR1 SGHRS, CDR2 YFSETQ. V was trimmed by 5 bases and J by 7 bases, leaving 9 bases between them. The CDR3 runs to 11 residues. Here the CDR3 reads CASRGEGEAFF. CDR3 DNA sequence: TGCGCCAGCAGGGGGGAGGGTGAAGCTTTCTTT.

The chain employs TRBV4-2 and TRBJ2-7; D not certain. Germline values: CDR1 LGHNA, CDR2 YNFKEQ. V shed 0 bases and J shed 1 base, with 7 bases lying between them. The CDR3 extends over 14 amino acids. CDR3 protein: CASSQESLSYEQYF. Here the CDR3 DNA reads TGTGCCAGCAGCCAAGAAAGTCTATCCTACGAGCAGTACTTC.

The rearrangement joins TRBV27 to TRBJ1-4; D is uncertain. The CDR3 is 14 amino acids. V was shortened by 6 bases and J by 8 bases, with 16 bases between the two germline ends. Germline CDR1 and CDR2: MNHEY and SMNVEV (reference sequence). The CDR3 sequence: CASSPGRSGEKLFF. The CDR3 DNA is TGTGCCAGCAGCCCAGGTCGTTCAGGAGAAAAACTGTTTTTT.

V and J are TRBV3-1 (or the pseudogene TRBV3-2) and TRBJ2-3; D call uncertain. The V gene's germline CDR1 is LGHDT and CDR2 YNNKEL (reference sequence). Trimming shortened V by 3 bases and J by 4 bases, and 17 bases separated the two germline ends. This CDR3 has 16 amino acids. The chain's CDR3 is CASSQSPAGLPDTQYF. The CDR3 nucleotides are TGTGCCAGCAGCCAGAGTCCAGCTGGGCTGCCAGATACGCAGTATTTT.

This clone was observed a single time. V usage is TRBV5-1 and J usage is TRBJ2-1; 8 positions agree with TRBD1. V shed 0 bases and J 13 bases; nucleotides not matched to a gene: 6. The CDR3 has 13 residues. Germline V gene lookup returns CDR1 SGHRS and CDR2 YFSETQ. The CDR3 nucleotides are TGCGCCAGCAGCTTGGCTGGGGACAGGATACAGTTCTTC. It yields the protein CASSLAGDRIQFF.

This sequence joins TRBV7-9 and TRBJ1-6; the match to TRBD1 covers 7 bases. In germline, CDR1 is SEHNR, CDR2 FQNEAQ (reference sequence). The J segment lost 5 bases and the V segment lost 6 bases, leaving 10 bases of the junction unmatched. The CDR3 extends over 16 amino acids. CDR3 residues: CASSINTGTDNSPLHF. CDR3 in DNA: TGTGCCAGCAGTATCAACACCGGGACAGATAATTCACCCCTCCACTTT. Combining the CDR3 with reference TRBV7-9 and TRBJ1-6 gives the whole variable domain DTGVSQNPRHKITKRGQNVTFRCDPISEHNRLYWYRQTLGQGPEFLTYFQNEAQLEKSRLLSDRFSAERPKGSFSTLEIQRTEQGDSAMYLCASSINTGTDNSPLHFGNGTRLTVT.

This chain uses TRBV5-6 with TRBJ2-2; D not certain. Per the germline V gene, CDR1 is SGHDT and CDR2 is YYEEEE. CDR3 length equals 12 residues. V lost 4 bases and J lost 6, with 7 bases in between. CDR3 amino acids: CASSGTAGELFF. Here the CDR3 DNA reads TGTGCCAGCAGCGGTACGGCCGGGGAGCTGTTTTTT.

The J gene is TRBJ2-7, the V gene TRBV19, with D possibly TRBD2 on 6 matching bases. The CDR3 has 14 residues. Trimming shortened V by 6 bases and J by 4 bases, and 16 bases separated the two germline ends. Germline CDR1 and CDR2: LNHDA and SQIVND (reference sequence). The chain's CDR3 is CASSTSTSLYEQYF. As DNA, the CDR3 is TGTGCCAGTAGCACATCGACTAGTTTGTACGAGCAGTACTTC.

The gene calls are TRBV4-2 and TRBJ1-5; TRBD1 matches 10 bases. Losses at the gene ends were 0 bases for V and 6 bases for J; bases not matched to a gene: 8. The CDR3 is made up of 17 amino acids. Germline lookup yields CDR1 LGHNA and CDR2 YNFKEQ. The CDR3 bases are TGTGCCAGCAGCCAAGAGAATCTCGGGACAGGGGTTCAGCCCCAGCATTTT. Amino acids: CASSQENLGTGVQPQHF.

The chain is built from TRBV6-2 or TRBV6-3 and TRBJ2-7, with D hard to call. In germline, CDR1 is MNHEY, CDR2 SVGEGT. This CDR3 spans 14 amino acids. With 0 bases removed from V and 5 bases from J, the gap between germline ends came to 11 bases. The CDR3 loop is CASSYSTSPNEQYF. CDR3 in DNA: TGTGCCAGCAGTTACTCGACTTCTCCGAACGAGCAGTACTTC.

V gene TRBV25-1 combines with J gene TRBJ1-2; D gene uncertain. The CDR3 covers 14 residues. The germline CDR1 and CDR2 sequences are MGHDK and SYGVNS. Trimming shortened V by 3 bases and J by 5 bases, and 13 bases separated the two germline ends. CDR3 bases: TGTGCCAGCAGTGATCCCTTTAACGGGTATGGCTACACCTTC. The encoded protein is CASSDPFNGYGYTF.

This sequence joins TRBV19 and TRBJ1-1; 8 bases line up with TRBD1. CDR3 length equals 15 residues. Losses at the gene ends were 3 bases for V and 3 bases for J; bases not matched to a gene: 6. Looked up from germline, CDR1 is LNHDA and CDR2 is SQIVND (reference sequence). The DNA of the CDR3 is TGTGCCAGTAGTATCGGGCAGGGGGCCTACACTGAAGCTTTCTTT. It encodes CASSIGQGAYTEAFF.

This clone was recorded a few times. The chain combines TRBV30 with TRBJ1-5; D uncertain. The CDR3 is 14 residues long. V was cut by 2 bases and J by 5 bases, with 13 bases left in between. From germline, CDR1 is GTSNPN and CDR2 SVGIG (reference sequence). In DNA, the CDR3 is TGTGCCTGGAGTCCAGGAGGTTGGGATCAGCCCCAGCATTTT. It specifies CAWSPGGWDQPQHF.

This chain connects TRBV7-2 to TRBJ2-7, with 7 bases fitting TRBD1. Germline V gene lookup returns CDR1 SGHTA and CDR2 FQGNSA. CDR3 length equals 15 residues. V lost 7 bases, J lost 6 bases, and 15 bases stayed unmatched. The CDR3 nucleotides are TGTGCCAGCACCGAGCCGGGACAGATCTTCGGCGAGCAGTACTTC. It yields the protein CASTEPGQIFGEQYF.